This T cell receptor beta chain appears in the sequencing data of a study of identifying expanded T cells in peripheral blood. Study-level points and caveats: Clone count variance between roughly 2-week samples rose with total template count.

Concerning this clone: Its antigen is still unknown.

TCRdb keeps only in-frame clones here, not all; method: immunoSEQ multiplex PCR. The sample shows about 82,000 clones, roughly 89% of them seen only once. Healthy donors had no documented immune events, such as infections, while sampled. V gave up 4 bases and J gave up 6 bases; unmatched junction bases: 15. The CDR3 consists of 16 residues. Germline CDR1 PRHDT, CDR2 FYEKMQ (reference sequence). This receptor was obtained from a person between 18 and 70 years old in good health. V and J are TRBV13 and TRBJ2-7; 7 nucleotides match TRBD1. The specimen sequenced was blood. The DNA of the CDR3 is TGTGCCAGCAGCTCGCACAACACAGGGGAATGGCGCGAGCAGTACTTC. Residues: CASSSHNTGEWREQYF.